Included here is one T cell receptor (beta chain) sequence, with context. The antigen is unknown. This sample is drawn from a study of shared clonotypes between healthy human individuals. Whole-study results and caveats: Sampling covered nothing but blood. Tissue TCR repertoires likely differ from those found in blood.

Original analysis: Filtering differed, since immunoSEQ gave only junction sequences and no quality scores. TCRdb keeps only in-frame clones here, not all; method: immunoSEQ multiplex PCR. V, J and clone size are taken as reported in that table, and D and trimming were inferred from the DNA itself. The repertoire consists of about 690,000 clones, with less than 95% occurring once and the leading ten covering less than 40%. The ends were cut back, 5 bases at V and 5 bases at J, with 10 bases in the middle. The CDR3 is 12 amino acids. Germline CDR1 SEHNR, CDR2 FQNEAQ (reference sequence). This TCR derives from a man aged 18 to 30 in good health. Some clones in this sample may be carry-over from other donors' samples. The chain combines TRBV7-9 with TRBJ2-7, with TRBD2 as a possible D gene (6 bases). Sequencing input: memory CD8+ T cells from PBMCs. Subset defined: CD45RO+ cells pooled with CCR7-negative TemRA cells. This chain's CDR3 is CASSPSVHEQYF. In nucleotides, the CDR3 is TGTGCCAGCAGCCCTAGCGTACACGAGCAGTACTTC.